One and the same sample provided the 11 T cell receptor beta chains below, sequenced in a study of cytotoxic CD8 clonotypes in ibrutinib-treated CLL. The method was immunoSEQ multiplex PCR; TCRdb's version includes in-frame clones alone and lacks a portion of them. The sample has more than 200,000 clones; approximately 70% are singletons. The sequences come from PBMCs, collected after 12 months of ibrutinib treatment. These receptors were collected from a human donor with chronic lymphocytic leukemia.

A note on this clone: The junction shows a germline mismatch at one end, possibly a read error. The rearrangement links TRBV7-7 to TRBJ2-7, with TRBD2 matching 8 bases. Germline V CDR1 and CDR2: SSHAT, FNYEAQ (reference sequence). This CDR3 contains 15 residues. In DNA, the CDR3 is TGTGCTAGCAGCCCCGGGAGGGGGAGCTCCTACGAGCAGTACTTC. This gives the protein CASSPGRGSSYEQYF.

This clone has just a few counts. The rearrangement joins TRBV30 to TRBJ2-1; 11 bases are a match to TRBD2. The CDR3 loop spans 15 amino acids. Germline V CDR1 and CDR2: GTSNPN, SVGIG (reference sequence). The V segment lost 3 bases and the J segment 3 bases; nucleotides outside the gene matches: 4. The CDR3 coding sequence is TGTGCCTGGAGAAGGCTAGCGGGAGGCTACAATGAGCAGTTCTTC. This codes for CAWRRLAGGYNEQFF.

The gene calls are TRBV2 and TRBJ2-1; 9 bases match TRBD1. The V gene's germline CDR1 is SNHLY and CDR2 FYNNEI. V was clipped by 3 bases and J by 6 bases; unmatched bases: 6. This CDR3 comprises 15 residues. DNA for the CDR3: TGTGCCAGCAGTGACCGGGACAGGGACATCAATGAGCAGTTCTTC. It codes for CASSDRDRDINEQFF. The full variable domain, rest sourced from reference TRBV2 and TRBJ2-1, is EPEVTQTPSHQVTQMGQEVILRCVPISNHLYFYWYRQILGQKVEFLVSFYNNEISEKSEIFDDQFSVERPDGSNFTLKIRSTKLEDSAMYFCASSDRDRDINEQFFGPGTRLTVL.

The rearrangement joins TRBV7-3 to TRBJ2-3; 9 positions agree with TRBD2. V gave up 6 bases and J gave up 4 bases; unmatched junction bases: 8. This CDR3 is 15 amino acids long. In germline, CDR1 is SGHTA, CDR2 FQGTGA. The CDR3 region is CASSRVAGGADTQYF. CDR3 nucleotides: TGTGCCAGCAGTAGAGTGGCGGGAGGGGCAGATACGCAGTATTTT.

The chain couples TRBV7-8 to TRBJ1-1; no definite D call. This CDR3 is 13 amino acids long. The germline V gene has CDR1 SGHVS and CDR2 FQNEAQ. The germline V and J ends were trimmed by 5 bases and 4 bases, with 11 bases remaining between them. In DNA, the CDR3 is TGTGCCAGCAGCCTAAGCCGCAGCACTGAAGCTTTCTTT. Its protein is CASSLSRSTEAFF. The whole variable domain, filled in from reference TRBV7-8 and TRBJ1-1, reads GAGVSQSPRYKVAKRGQDVALRCDPISGHVSLFWYQQALGQGPEFLTYFQNEAQLDKSGLPSDRFFAERPEGSVSTLKIQRTQQEDSAVYLCASSLSRSTEAFFGQGTRLTVV.

CDR3 coding DNA: TGTGCCAGCAGTCAAAACAATGAGCAGTTCTTC. This encodes CASSQNNEQFF. The chain is built from TRBV6-5 and TRBJ2-1; D uncertain. V dropped 5 bases and J dropped 5 bases, with 4 bases sitting between them. The length of the CDR3 is 11 residues. Per germline, CDR1 MNHEY and CDR2 SVGAGI.

This chain joins TRBV5-4 and TRBJ1-4; 9 positions match TRBD1. From germline, CDR1 is SGHNT and CDR2 YYREEE (reference sequence). V gave up 4 bases and J gave up 3 bases; unmatched junction bases: 10. The CDR3 runs to 17 residues. The chain's CDR3 is CASSMTGTGRANEKLFF. The DNA for the CDR3 is TGTGCCAGCAGCATGACCGGGACAGGGAGAGCTAATGAAAAACTGTTTTTT.

This clone is a singleton in its sample. Here the CDR3 reads CASSREGQGYVGTEAFF. In DNA, the CDR3 is TGCGCCAGCAGCCGCGAGGGACAGGGTTATGTAGGCACTGAAGCTTTCTTT. The chain employs TRBV4-1 and TRBJ1-1, with 9 positions matching TRBD1. Germline CDR1 reads MGHRA; CDR2 reads YSYEKL. The CDR3 loop spans 17 amino acids. The V and J ends lost 4 bases and 4 bases, in that order; junction bases with no gene match: 13.

This chain connects TRBV7-9 to TRBJ2-3; D may be TRBD2 (5 bases). V was pared by 2 bases and J by 0 bases, with 9 bases between. The germline gives CDR1 SEHNR, CDR2 FQNEAQ (reference sequence). The CDR3 is 15 residues long. CDR3 amino acids: CASSLPRTSTDTQYF. The CDR3 DNA follows: TGTGCCAGCAGCTTACCCAGGACTAGCACAGATACGCAGTATTTT.

The chain joins TRBV7-9 to TRBJ1-2, with 7 positions matching TRBD1. V dropped 2 bases and J dropped 8; count of bases not matched to a gene: 8. The CDR3 length is 14 residues. CDR1 is SEHNR and CDR2 is FQNEAQ in the germline V gene (reference sequence). The CDR3 bases are TGTGCCAGCAGCTTATTGGAGGGGGCTGGCGGCTACACCTTC. It specifies CASSLLEGAGGYTF.

The CDR3 DNA sequence: TGTGCCAGCAGCCCTCTTACGGGCTACGAGCAGTACTTC. Its translation is CASSPLTGYEQYF. This chain joins TRBV27 and TRBJ2-7, with D unresolved. V was cut by 6 bases and J by 3 bases, with 12 bases left in between. Germline V gene lookup returns CDR1 MNHEY and CDR2 SMNVEV (reference sequence). The CDR3 is made up of 13 amino acids.